Detailed here is one TCR beta chain. Its specificity is unknown. The data were produced by immunoSEQ multiplex PCR, yet TCRdb's version contains in-frame clones alone and is incomplete. Of 45,000 or so clones listed, approximately 81% are singletons. Germline CDR1 SGHDT, CDR2 YYEEEE. The germline V and J ends were trimmed by 2 bases and 0 bases, with 5 bases remaining between them. The CDR3 consists of 13 residues. The record originates from a study of T cells in localized non-small cell lung cancer. Study-level findings and limits: Of the tissues analyzed, uninvolved adjacent lung showed maximal T cell clonality, greater than tumor. Longer overall survival accompanied higher blood T cell density. Out of the top 100 tumor clones, a median 57 were seen in adjacent lung. Analysis by sequencing included only one tumor region, so heterogeneity remains possible.

The sample consisted of peripheral blood mononuclear cells, taken before any cancer treatment. This clonotype originated in a man aged 40-75 years with stage III lung adenocarcinoma. The gene calls are TRBV5-6 and TRBJ2-5; no firm D call. For the CDR3, the DNA is TGTGCCAGCAGCTTCCCTCACCAAGAGACCCAGTACTTC. This gives the protein CASSFPHQETQYF.